A single sample gave rise to the 17 T cell receptor beta chains below, sequenced in a study of blood T cells in healthy people across ages. For the second PCR, which ran for roughly 6 to 11 cycles, a sample-barcoded 5' primer and a J-beta primer mix were used. TCRdb itself ran the 5' RACE reads through MiXCR, one entry per CDR3 protein. This sample yields some 1.7 million distinct CDR3 sequences, of which roughly 28% are seen a single time; about 7.7% belongs to the top ten. The sample consisted of blood. The receptors shown here come from a woman aged 25 to 39 in good health.

As for this clonotype: The junction shows a germline mismatch at one end, possibly a read error. The chain joins TRBV5-1 to TRBJ2-1, with D perhaps assigned TRBD1 or TRBD2 (5 bases each). The CDR3 has 15 residues. Per the germline V gene, CDR1 is SGHRS and CDR2 is YFSETQ. The chain's CDR3 is CASSMAGTSFNEQFF. The CDR3 DNA is TGCGCCAGCAGCATGGCCGGGACCTCCTTCAATGAGCAGTTCTTC.

This chain joins TRBV4-2 and TRBJ1-1, with no clear D. Trimming left V 4 bases short and J 6 bases short, with 9 bases between. The CDR3 covers 12 residues. Germline V lookup: CDR1 LGHNA, CDR2 YNFKEQ. The chain's CDR3 is CASSREAAEAFF. The CDR3 bases are TGTGCCAGCAGCCGAGAAGCAGCTGAAGCTTTCTTT.

Here the CDR3 reads CASEDQPQHF. The CDR3 DNA follows: TGTGCCAGCGAAGATCAGCCCCAGCATTTT. This chain connects TRBV6-4 to TRBJ1-5; D is undetermined. Trimming shortened V by 8 bases and J by 5 bases, and 4 bases separated the two germline ends. CDR3 length: 10 residues. Germline-derived CDR1 and CDR2 are MRHNA and SNTAGT.

Comment on this clonotype: One end of the junction is discordant with germline, which a read error may explain. The chain couples TRBV4-2 to TRBJ2-1; TRBD2 aligns across 8 bases. In germline, CDR1 is LGHNA, CDR2 YNFKEQ. The CDR3 extends over 16 amino acids. The CDR3 DNA is TGTACCAGCAGCCAAGAACTAGCGGAAACCTACAATGAGCAGTTCTTC. Encoded protein: CTSSQELAETYNEQFF.

The J gene is TRBJ2-3, the V gene TRBV6-1, with D tentatively TRBD2 (6 bases). The V end lost 5 bases, the J end lost 7 bases, and 22 bases lay between the germline ends. The germline gives CDR1 MNHNS, CDR2 SASEGT. The CDR3 runs 16 residues. CDR3 loop: CASSFDGLIELYTQYF. Written as DNA, the CDR3 is TGTGCCAGCAGTTTCGACGGACTAATAGAGCTATATACGCAGTATTTT.

Worth noting for this clonotype: A read error may explain this, as a much larger clone is one base away. The chain has TRBV5-1 and TRBJ2-3; 10 bases line up with TRBD1. Trimming removed 3 bases from V and 1 base from J; junction bases left unmatched: 5. The CDR3 runs 16 residues. Germline CDR1 SGHRS, CDR2 YFSETQ. CDR3 sequence reads: CASSSTGTGGTDTQYF. The CDR3 region has the DNA TGCGCCAGCAGCTCGACCGGGACAGGGGGCACAGATACGCAGTATTTT.

The rearrangement joins TRBV12-3 or TRBV12-4 to TRBJ2-4; D may be TRBD2 (5 bases). This CDR3 spans 11 amino acids. V was pared by 2 bases and J by 13 bases, with 9 bases between. CDR3 amino acids: CASSLQEDQYF. As DNA, the CDR3 is TGTGCCAGCAGTTTACAGGAGGACCAGTACTTC.

This clonotype was recorded at least ten times. Here the CDR3 DNA reads TGTGCCAGCAGCTTAGGGGGGGGCGTGCAGTACTTC. It is translated as CASSLGGGVQYF. The V and J genes are TRBV7-9 and TRBJ2-7, with a weak D call TRBD2 (7 bases). Germline V gene sequence: CDR1 SEHNR, CDR2 FQNEAQ (reference sequence). The CDR3 is 12 residues long. Trimming shortened V by 1 base and J by 9 bases, and 10 bases separated the two germline ends.

To note about this clonotype: Compared with germline, one end of the junction differs, possibly owing to a read error. V and J are TRBV18 and TRBJ2-5; a weak D match, TRBD1 (6 bases). The assigned J gene may be wrong: the sequence end matches TRBJ2-7 better. The germline CDR1 and CDR2 sequences are KGHSH and LQKENI. This CDR3 contains 14 residues. The CDR3 spells CTSSPRGQIYEQYF. DNA for the CDR3: TGTACCAGCTCACCGAGAGGACAGATTTACGAGCAGTACTTC.

This clonotype was picked up a small number of times. The V gene is TRBV18, the J gene TRBJ2-6; tentative D call: TRBD2 (6 bases). V was shortened by 2 bases and J by 4 bases, with 12 bases between the two germline ends. The CDR3 sequence is 16 residues long. Looked up from germline, CDR1 is KGHSH and CDR2 is LQKENI. CDR3 region: CASSPTRGAGANVLTF. For the CDR3, the DNA is TGTGCCAGCTCACCAACTCGCGGGGCCGGGGCCAACGTCCTGACTTTC.

About this clonotype: A read error may be the cause here, since a much bigger clone is one base away. V and J are TRBV10-3 and TRBJ2-1; D unclear. The germline CDR1 and CDR2 sequences are ENHRY and SYGVKD. The CDR3 covers 13 residues. V was trimmed by 8 bases and J by 3 bases, leaving 11 bases between them. In DNA form, the CDR3 reads TGTGCCATCGCCCCGGACGACTACAATGAGCAGTTCTTC. Translation gives CAIAPDDYNEQFF.

Turning to this clonotype: Sequence at one end of the junction differs from germline and may be a read error. The CDR3 loop reads CASSHGTVNYGHTF. CDR3 nucleotide sequence: TGTGCCAGCAGCCACGGGACAGTTAACTATGGCCACACCTTC. The chain employs TRBV3-1 and TRBJ1-2; 7 bases are a match to TRBD1. Germline-derived CDR1 and CDR2 are LGHDT and YNNKEL (reference sequence). There are 14 residues in the CDR3. Complete variable domain (other parts from reference TRBV3-1 and TRBJ1-2): DTAVSQTPKYLVTQMGNDKSIKCEQNLGHDTMYWYKQDSKKFLKIMFSYNNKELIINETVPNRFSPKSPDKAHLNLHINSLELGDSAVYFCASSHGTVNYGHTFGSGTRLTVV.

The genes are TRBV20-1 and TRBJ1-5; 7 nucleotides agree with TRBD1. The CDR3 is 15 residues long. The germline V gene has CDR1 DFQATT and CDR2 SNEGSKA (reference sequence). V lost 2 bases to trimming and J lost 4 bases; unmatched junction nucleotides: 8. As DNA, the CDR3 is TGCAGTGCTAGATACCGGGACAGAACTAATCAGCCCCAGCATTTT. It codes for CSARYRDRTNQPQHF.

The chain is built from TRBV6-5 and TRBJ1-3; no reliable D call. Trimming removed 0 bases from V and 2 bases from J, with 14 bases in between. The CDR3 is made up of 17 amino acids. In germline, CDR1 is MNHEY, CDR2 SVGAGI. CDR3 loop: CASSYSPWIRAGNTIYF. In DNA form, the CDR3 reads TGTGCCAGCAGTTACTCGCCGTGGATACGAGCTGGAAACACCATATATTTT.

This clonotype was recorded at least ten times. The J gene is TRBJ2-3, the V gene TRBV10-2; D remains unclear. The CDR3 runs 14 residues. Germline assignment: CDR1 WSHSY and CDR2 SAAADI. Trimming cost V 7 bases and J 4 bases, with 15 bases left between them. CDR3 DNA sequence: TGCGCCAGCAATAGACTTCTCTCGGCAGATACGCAGTATTTT. It yields the protein CASNRLLSADTQYF.

This chain joins TRBV12-3 or TRBV12-4 and TRBJ1-1; possibly TRBD1 for D (5 bases). Between the trimmed V and J ends, which lost 3 bases and 5 bases, there was a span of 7 bases. The CDR3 is made up of 12 amino acids. The CDR3 is CASSFGATEAFF. The CDR3 DNA sequence: TGTGCCAGCAGTTTCGGGGCAACTGAAGCTTTCTTT.

The chain carries TRBV29-1 and TRBJ2-1, with D perhaps TRBD2 (5 bases). Germline assignment: CDR1 SQVTM and CDR2 ANQGSEA. The CDR3 is made up of 13 amino acids. V gave up 8 bases and J gave up 9 bases, with 20 bases separating them. The CDR3, as DNA: TGCAGCCTCCAAGGCAGTTGGGAGCGTGAGCAGTTCTTC. This sequence encodes CSLQGSWEREQFF.